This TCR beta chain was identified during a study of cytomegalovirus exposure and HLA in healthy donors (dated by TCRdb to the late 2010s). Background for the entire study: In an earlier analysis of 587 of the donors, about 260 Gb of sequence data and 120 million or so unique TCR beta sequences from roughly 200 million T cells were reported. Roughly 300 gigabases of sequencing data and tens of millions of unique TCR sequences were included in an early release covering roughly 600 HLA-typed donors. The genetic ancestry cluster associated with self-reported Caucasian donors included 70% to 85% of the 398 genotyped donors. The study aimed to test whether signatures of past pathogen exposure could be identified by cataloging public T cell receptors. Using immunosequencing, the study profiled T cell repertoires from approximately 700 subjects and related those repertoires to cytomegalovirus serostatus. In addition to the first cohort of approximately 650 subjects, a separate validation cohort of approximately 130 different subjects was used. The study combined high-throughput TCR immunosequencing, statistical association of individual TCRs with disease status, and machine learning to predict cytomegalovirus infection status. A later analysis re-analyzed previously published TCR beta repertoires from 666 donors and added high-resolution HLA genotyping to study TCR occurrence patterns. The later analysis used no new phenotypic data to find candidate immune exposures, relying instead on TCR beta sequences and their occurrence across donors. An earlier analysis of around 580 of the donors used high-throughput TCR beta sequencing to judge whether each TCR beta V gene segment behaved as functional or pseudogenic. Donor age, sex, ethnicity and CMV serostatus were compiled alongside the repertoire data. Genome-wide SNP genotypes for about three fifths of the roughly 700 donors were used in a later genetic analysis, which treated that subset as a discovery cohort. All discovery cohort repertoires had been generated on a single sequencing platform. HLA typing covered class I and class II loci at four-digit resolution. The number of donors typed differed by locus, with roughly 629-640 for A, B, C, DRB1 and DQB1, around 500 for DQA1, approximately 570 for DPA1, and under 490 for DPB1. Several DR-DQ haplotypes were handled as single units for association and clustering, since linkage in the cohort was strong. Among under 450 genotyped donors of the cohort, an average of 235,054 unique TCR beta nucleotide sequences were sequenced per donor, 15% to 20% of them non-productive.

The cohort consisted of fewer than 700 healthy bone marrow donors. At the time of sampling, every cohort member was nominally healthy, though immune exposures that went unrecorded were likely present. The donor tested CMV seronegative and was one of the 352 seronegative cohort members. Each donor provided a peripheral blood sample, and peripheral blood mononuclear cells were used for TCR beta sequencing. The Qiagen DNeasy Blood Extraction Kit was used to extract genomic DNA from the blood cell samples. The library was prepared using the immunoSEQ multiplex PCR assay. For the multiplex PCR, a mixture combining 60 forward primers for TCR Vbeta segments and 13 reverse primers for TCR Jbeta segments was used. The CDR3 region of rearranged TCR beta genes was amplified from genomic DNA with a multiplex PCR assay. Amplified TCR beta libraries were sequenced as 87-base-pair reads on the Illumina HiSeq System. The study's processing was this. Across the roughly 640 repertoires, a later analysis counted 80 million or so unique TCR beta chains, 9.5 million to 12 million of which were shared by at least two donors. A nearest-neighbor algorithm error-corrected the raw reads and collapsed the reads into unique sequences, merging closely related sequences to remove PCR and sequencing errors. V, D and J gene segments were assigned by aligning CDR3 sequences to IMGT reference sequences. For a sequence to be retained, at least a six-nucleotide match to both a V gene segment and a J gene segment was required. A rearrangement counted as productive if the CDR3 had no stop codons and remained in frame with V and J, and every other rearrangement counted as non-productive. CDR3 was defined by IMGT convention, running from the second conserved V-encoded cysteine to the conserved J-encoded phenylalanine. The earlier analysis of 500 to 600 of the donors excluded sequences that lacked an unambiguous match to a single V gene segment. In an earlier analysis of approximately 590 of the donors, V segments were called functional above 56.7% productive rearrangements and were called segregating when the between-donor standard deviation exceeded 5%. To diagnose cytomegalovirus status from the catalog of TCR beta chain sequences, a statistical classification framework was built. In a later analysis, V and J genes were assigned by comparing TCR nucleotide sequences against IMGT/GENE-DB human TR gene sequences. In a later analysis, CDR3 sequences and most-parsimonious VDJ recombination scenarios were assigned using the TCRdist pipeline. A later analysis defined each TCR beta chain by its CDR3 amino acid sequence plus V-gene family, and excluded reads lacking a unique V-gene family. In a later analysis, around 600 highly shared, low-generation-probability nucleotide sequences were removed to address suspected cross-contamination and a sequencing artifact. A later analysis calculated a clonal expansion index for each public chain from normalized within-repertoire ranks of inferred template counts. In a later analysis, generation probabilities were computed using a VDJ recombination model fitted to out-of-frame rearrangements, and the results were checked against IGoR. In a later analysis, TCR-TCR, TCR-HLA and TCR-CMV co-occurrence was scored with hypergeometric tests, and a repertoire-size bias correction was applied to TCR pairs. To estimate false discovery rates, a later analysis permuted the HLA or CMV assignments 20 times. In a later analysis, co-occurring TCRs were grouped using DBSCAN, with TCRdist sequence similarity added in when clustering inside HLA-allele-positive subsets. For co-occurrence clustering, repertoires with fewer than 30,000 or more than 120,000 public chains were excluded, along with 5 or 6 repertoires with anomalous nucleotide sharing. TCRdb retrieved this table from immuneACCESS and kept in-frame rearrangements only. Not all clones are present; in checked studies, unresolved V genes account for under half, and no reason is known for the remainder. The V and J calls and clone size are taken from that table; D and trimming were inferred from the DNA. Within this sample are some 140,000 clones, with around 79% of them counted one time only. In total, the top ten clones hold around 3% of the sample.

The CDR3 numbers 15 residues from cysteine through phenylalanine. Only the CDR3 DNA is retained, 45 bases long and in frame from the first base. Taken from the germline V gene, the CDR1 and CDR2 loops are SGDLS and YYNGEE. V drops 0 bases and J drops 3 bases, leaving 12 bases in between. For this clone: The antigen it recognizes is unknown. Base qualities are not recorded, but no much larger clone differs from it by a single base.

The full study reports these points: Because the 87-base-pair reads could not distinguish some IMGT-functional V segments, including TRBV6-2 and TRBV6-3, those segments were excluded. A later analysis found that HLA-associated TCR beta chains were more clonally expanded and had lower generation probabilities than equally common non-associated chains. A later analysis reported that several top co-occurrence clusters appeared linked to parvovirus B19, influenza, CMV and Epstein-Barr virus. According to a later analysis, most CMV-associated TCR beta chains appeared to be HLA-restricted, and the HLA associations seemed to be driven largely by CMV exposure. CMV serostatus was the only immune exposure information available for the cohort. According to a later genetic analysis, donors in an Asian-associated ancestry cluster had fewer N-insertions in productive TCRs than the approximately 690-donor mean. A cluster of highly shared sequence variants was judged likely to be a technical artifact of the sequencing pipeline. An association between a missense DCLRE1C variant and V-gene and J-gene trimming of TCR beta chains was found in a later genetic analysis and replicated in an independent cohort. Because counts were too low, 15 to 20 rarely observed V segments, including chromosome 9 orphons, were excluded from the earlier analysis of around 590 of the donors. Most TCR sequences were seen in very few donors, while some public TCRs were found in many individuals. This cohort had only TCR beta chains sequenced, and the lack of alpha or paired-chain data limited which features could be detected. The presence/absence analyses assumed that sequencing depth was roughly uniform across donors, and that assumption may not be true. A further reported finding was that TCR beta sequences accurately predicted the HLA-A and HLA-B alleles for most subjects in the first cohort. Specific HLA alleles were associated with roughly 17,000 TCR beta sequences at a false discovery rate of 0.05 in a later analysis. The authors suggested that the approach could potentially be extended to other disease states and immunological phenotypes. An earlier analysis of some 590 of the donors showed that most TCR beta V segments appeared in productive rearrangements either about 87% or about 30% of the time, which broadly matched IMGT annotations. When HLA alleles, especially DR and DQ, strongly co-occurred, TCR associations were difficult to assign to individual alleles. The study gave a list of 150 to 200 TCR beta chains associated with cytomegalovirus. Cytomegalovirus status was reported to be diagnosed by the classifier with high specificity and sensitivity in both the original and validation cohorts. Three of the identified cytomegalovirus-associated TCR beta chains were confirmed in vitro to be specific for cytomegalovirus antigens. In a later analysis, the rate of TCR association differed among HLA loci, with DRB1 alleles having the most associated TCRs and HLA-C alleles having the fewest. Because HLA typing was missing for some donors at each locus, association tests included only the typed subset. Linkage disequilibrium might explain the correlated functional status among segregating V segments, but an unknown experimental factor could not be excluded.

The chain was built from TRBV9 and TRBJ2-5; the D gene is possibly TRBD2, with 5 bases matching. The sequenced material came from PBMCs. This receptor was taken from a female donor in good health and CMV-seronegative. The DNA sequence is TGTGCCAGCAGCGTAGAGGGTTGGGGAGAAGAGACCCAGTACTTC. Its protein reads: CASSVEGWGEETQYF.